A selection of T cell receptor beta chains follows, all from one sample in a study of CD8 T cells in ankylosing spondylitis. Each CDR3 protein is one row after TCRdb ran MiXCR on the 5' RACE reads. The repertoire holds under 250,000 distinct CDR3 sequences, with just under 7.5% as singletons. The sample consisted of blood, either unsorted or a sorted T cell fraction (not recorded which). The origin of the receptors is a male donor with ankylosing spondylitis. CDR3s include the opening cysteine and the closing phenylalanine or tryptophan. Each record gives: J gene, V gene, clone size, D gene, CDR3 DNA, CDR3 protein. The D gene is left open where the match is weak. Where a row states a size, it is once, few, many or the class of an expanded clone; other rows omit it.

j_gene: TRBJ2-5
v_gene: TRBV10-3
abundance: many
d_gene: .
CDR3nt: TGTGCCATCAGTGAGTCGAAGGAGACCCAGTACTTC
CDR3aa: CAISESKETQYF

j_gene: TRBJ2-3
v_gene: TRBV27
abundance: many
d_gene: TRBD2
CDR3nt: TGTGCCAGCACCTGGGGAGGGAGCACAGATACGCAGTATTTT
CDR3aa: CASTWGGSTDTQYF

j_gene: TRBJ1-1
v_gene: TRBV7-9
abundance: many
d_gene: .
CDR3nt: TGTGCCAGCAGCCCCACCAAAGGGACGGAACCAAACACTGAAGCTTTCTTT
CDR3aa: CASSPTKGTEPNTEAFF

j_gene: TRBJ2-7
v_gene: TRBV4-3
abundance: .
d_gene: .
CDR3nt: TGCGCCAGCAGCCAAGGTCCCAGCTCCTACGAGCAGTACTTC
CDR3aa: CASSQGPSSYEQYF

j_gene: TRBJ2-7
v_gene: TRBV6-1
abundance: .
d_gene: .
CDR3nt: TGTGCCAGCAGTCCTTCCACGGAATCCTACGAGCAGTACTTC
CDR3aa: CASSPSTESYEQYF

j_gene: TRBJ2-1
v_gene: TRBV27
abundance: .
d_gene: TRBD2
CDR3nt: TGTGCCAGCAGTTTATATCCTAGCGGGAGAGTCGATGAGCAGTTCTTC
CDR3aa: CASSLYPSGRVDEQFF

j_gene: TRBJ2-2
v_gene: TRBV2
abundance: many
d_gene: TRBD1
CDR3nt: TGTGCCAGGGAGCGACAGGGGGATACCGGGGAGCTGTTTTTT
CDR3aa: CARERQGDTGELFF

j_gene: TRBJ2-7
v_gene: TRBV28
abundance: many
d_gene: TRBD2
CDR3nt: TGTGCCAGCAGTTTATCGCAGGGAGGGCCCTACGAGCAGTACTTC
CDR3aa: CASSLSQGGPYEQYF

j_gene: TRBJ2-3
v_gene: TRBV6-5
abundance: many
d_gene: TRBD2
CDR3nt: TGTGCCAGCAGTTACTCGGGCGGGGGTGGCACAGATACGCAGTATTTT
CDR3aa: CASSYSGGGGTDTQYF

j_gene: TRBJ1-2
v_gene: TRBV12-3/TRBV12-4
abundance: many
d_gene: .
CDR3nt: TGTGCCAGCAGTTTAAATCCTCGCTACACCTTC
CDR3aa: CASSLNPRYTF

j_gene: TRBJ1-1
v_gene: TRBV6-2/TRBV6-3
abundance: many
d_gene: .
CDR3nt: TGTGCCAGCAGTTACTGGGGCACTGAAGCTTTCTTT
CDR3aa: CASSYWGTEAFF

j_gene: TRBJ2-7
v_gene: TRBV29-1
abundance: many
d_gene: .
CDR3nt: TGCAGCGTTCTCCGACGGGGGACTTCGTCCTACGAGCAGTACTTC
CDR3aa: CSVLRRGTSSYEQYF

j_gene: TRBJ2-7
v_gene: TRBV27
abundance: few
d_gene: TRBD1
CDR3nt: TGTGCCAGCAGTCTAGGACAGGGAAAATACGAGCAGTACTTC
CDR3aa: CASSLGQGKYEQYF

j_gene: TRBJ2-1
v_gene: TRBV4-3
abundance: many
d_gene: TRBD1
CDR3nt: TGCGCCAGCAGCTCGGGACAGGGGAATGAGCAGTTCTTC
CDR3aa: CASSSGQGNEQFF

j_gene: TRBJ2-7
v_gene: TRBV7-9
abundance: few
d_gene: .
CDR3nt: TGTGCCAGCAGCTTACAGGGACGGGCGTTGCCCGAGCAGTACTTC
CDR3aa: CASSLQGRALPEQYF

j_gene: TRBJ2-5
v_gene: TRBV2
abundance: few
d_gene: .
CDR3nt: TGTGCCAGCAGTGAGTGGTTGTGGGAGACCCAGTACTTC
CDR3aa: CASSEWLWETQYF